This T cell receptor beta chain was observed in a study of read filtering for tumor transcriptome and immune sequencing. At the time of active disease, bone marrow was collected from every patient. The CDR3 runs to 19 residues. This clonotype occurred many times. This library used 300 to 500 ng RNA and molecular barcoded adaptors spanning alpha/delta and beta/gamma chains. Each CDR3 protein gets one entry after TCRdb re-called the reads with MiXCR. The sample holds about 130,000 distinct CDR3 sequences, about 13% seen once. This sequence joins TRBV21-1 and TRBJ2-3; the D call TRBD2 from the table was never checked on the DNA. TRBV21-1 is shown as a pseudogene. Input material: a population of CD138-negative cells sorted from bone marrow. This TCR was sampled from a donor over 35 with multiple myeloma. CDR3 sequence (DNA): TGTGCCAGCAGCCCCTCGGTGGCTAGCGGGAGGAGGAGGGCAGATACGCAGTATTTT. This codes for CASSPSVASGRRRADTQYF.